The entry below describes one TCR beta chain. Sequencing used immunoSEQ multiplex PCR; TCRdb keeps in-frame clones, though not all of them. The sample yields about 110,000 clones, around 92% seen once. This record belongs to a study of T cell responses to AZD1222 COVID-19 vaccine. The V gene lost 0 bases and the J gene lost 3 bases, with 6 bases spanning the gap. This CDR3 has 13 amino acids. Per the germline V gene, CDR1 is LNHNV and CDR2 is YYDKDF (reference sequence). The sequence was obtained from an adult who received the AZD1222 COVID-19 vaccine. The sample consisted of peripheral blood, taken 28 days after the second AZD1222 dose. The rearrangement joins TRBV15 to TRBJ2-7, with no clear D. For the CDR3, the DNA is TGTGCCACCAGCAGAGATCACCGCTACGAGCAGTACTTC. It codes for CATSRDHRYEQYF.